This TCR beta chain was found in a study of blood T cell repertoires in COVID-19. The wider study: Specimens from acute and convalescent COVID-19 originated in the United States, Italy and Spain. The analysed material was cDNA or gDNA that came from T cells, B-cell-depleted T cells, or PBMCs.

The authors' processing: By means of reference gene primer amplification, nucleated cell counts were estimated. Generated by immunoSEQ multiplex PCR, the TCRdb table keeps only in-frame clones and is missing some. That table supplies the V and J calls and clone size; D and trimming were determined from the DNA. The sample has some 190,000 clones; over 80% are singletons. CDR3 length: 16 amino acids. The V gene's germline CDR1 is SEHNR and CDR2 FQNEAQ (reference sequence). The V and J ends lost 6 bases and 6 bases, in that order; junction bases with no gene match: 10. This clone showed up just once. This receptor was obtained from a woman aged 60-75 years with COVID-19, enrolled during active disease. This rearrangement joins TRBV7-9 to TRBJ2-2; 10 positions agree with TRBD1. The specimen sequenced was peripheral blood. CDR3 nucleotides: TGTGCCAGCAGGTCCTCCCTTGGGACAGGGGCCGGGGAGCTGTTTTTT. This codes for CASRSSLGTGAGELFF.